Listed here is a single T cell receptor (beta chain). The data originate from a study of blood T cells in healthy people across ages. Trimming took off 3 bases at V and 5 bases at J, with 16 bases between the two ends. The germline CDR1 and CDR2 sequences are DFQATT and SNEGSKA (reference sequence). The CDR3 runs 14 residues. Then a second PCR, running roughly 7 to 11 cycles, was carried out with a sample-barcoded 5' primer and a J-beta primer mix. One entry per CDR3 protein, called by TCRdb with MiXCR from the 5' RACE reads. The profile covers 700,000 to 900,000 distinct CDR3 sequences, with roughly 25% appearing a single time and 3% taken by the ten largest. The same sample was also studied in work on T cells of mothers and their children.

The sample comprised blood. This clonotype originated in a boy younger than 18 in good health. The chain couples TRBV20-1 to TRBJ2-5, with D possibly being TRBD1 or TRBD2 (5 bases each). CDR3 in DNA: TGCAGTGCTAGCCCAACGACAGCGGCTGAGACCCAGTACTTC. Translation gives CSASPTTAAETQYF.